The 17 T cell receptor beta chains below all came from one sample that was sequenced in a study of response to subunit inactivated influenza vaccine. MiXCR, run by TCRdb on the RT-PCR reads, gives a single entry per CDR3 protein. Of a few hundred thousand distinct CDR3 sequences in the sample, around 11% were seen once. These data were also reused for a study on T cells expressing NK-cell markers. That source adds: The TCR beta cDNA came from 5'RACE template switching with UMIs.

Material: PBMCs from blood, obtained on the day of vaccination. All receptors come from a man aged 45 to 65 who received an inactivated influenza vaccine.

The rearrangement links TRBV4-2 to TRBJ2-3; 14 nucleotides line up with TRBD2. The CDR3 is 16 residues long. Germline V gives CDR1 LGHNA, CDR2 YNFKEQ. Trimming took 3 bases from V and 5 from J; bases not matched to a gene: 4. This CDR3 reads CASSQGTSGSEDTQYF. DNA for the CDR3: TGTGCCAGCAGCCAGGGGACTAGCGGGAGTGAAGATACGCAGTATTTT.

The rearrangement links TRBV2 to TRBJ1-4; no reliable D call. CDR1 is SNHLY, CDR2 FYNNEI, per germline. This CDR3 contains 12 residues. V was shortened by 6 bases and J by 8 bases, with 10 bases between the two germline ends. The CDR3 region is CASSDQGEKLFF. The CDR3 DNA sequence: TGTGCCAGCAGCGACCAAGGCGAAAAACTGTTTTTT.

CDR3: CASSLDGAKNIQYF. As DNA, the CDR3 is TGTGCCAGCAGTCTAGACGGAGCCAAAAACATTCAGTACTTC. The chain employs TRBV12-3 or TRBV12-4 and TRBJ2-4; unclear D gene. The V and J ends lost 5 bases and 0 bases respectively, with 8 bases between them. The CDR3 runs to 14 residues.

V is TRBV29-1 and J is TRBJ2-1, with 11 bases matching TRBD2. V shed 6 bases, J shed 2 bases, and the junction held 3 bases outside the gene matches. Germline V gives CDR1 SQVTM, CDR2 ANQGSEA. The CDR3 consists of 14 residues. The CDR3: CSVVAGGPYNEQFF. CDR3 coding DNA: TGCAGCGTAGTAGCGGGAGGGCCCTACAATGAGCAGTTCTTC.

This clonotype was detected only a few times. CDR3 loop: CSARDRNTDTQYF. The CDR3, as DNA: TGCAGTGCTAGGGACAGAAACACAGATACGCAGTATTTT. The chain carries TRBV20-1 and TRBJ2-3; tentatively, D is TRBD1 (6 bases). The CDR3 loop spans 13 amino acids. The germline V gene encodes CDR1 DFQATT and CDR2 SNEGSKA (reference sequence). V was cut by 3 bases and J by 2 bases, with 9 bases left in between.

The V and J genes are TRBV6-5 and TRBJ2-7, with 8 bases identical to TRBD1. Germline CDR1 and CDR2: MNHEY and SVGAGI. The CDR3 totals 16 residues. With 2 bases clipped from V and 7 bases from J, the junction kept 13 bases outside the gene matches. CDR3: CASSYPGGQGAREQYF. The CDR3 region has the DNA TGTGCCAGCAGTTACCCGGGCGGTCAGGGGGCGAGAGAGCAGTACTTC.

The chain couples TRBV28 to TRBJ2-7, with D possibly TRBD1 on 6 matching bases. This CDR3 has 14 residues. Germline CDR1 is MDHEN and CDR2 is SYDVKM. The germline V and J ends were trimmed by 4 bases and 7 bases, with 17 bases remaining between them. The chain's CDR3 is CASSSVGQQGEQYF. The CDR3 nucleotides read TGTGCCAGCAGTTCCGTCGGACAGCAGGGAGAGCAGTACTTC.

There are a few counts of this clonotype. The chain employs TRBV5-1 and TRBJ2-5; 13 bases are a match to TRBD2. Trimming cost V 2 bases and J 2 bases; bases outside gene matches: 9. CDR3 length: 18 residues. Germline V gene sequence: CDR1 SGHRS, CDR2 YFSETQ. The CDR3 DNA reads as TGCGCCAGCAGCTTCGGGACTAGCGGGAACGGATGGCAAGAGACCCAGTACTTC. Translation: CASSFGTSGNGWQETQYF.

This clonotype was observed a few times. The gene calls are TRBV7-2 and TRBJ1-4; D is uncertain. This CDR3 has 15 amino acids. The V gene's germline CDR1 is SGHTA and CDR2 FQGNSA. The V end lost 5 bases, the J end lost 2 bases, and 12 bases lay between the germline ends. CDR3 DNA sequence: TGTGCCAGCAGCCCAGAGAGGGCGACTAATGAAAAACTGTTTTTT. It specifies CASSPERATNEKLFF.

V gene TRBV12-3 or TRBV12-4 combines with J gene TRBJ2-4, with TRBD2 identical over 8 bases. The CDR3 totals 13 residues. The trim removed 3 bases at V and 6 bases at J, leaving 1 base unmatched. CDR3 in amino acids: CASSLGLGNIQYF. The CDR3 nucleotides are TGTGCCAGCAGTTTGGGACTAGGAAACATTCAGTACTTC.

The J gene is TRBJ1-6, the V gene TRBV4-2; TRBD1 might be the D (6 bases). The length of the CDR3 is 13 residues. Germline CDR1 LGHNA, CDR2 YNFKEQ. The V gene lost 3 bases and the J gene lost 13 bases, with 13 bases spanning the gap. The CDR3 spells CASSQEQGMPLHF. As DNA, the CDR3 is TGTGCCAGCAGCCAGGAACAGGGTATGCCCCTCCACTTT.

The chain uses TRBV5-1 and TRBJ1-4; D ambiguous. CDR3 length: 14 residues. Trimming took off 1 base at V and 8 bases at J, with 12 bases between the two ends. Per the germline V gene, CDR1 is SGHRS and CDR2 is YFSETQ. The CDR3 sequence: CASSLMSKEEKLFF. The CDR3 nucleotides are TGCGCCAGCAGCTTGATGAGTAAAGAGGAAAAACTGTTTTTT.

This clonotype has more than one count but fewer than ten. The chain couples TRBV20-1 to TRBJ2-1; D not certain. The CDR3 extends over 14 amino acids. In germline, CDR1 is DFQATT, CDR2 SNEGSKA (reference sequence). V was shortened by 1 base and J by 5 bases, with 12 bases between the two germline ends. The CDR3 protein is CSARGGNLHNEQFF. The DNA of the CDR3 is TGCAGTGCTAGAGGGGGAAACCTCCACAATGAGCAGTTCTTC.

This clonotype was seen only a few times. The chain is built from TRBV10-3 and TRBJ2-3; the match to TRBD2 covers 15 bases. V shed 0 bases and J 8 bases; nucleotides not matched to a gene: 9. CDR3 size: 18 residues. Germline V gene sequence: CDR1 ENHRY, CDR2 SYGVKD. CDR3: CAISESLGLAGGHATQYF. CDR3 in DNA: TGTGCCATCAGTGAGTCTCTCGGACTAGCGGGAGGGCACGCTACGCAGTATTTT.

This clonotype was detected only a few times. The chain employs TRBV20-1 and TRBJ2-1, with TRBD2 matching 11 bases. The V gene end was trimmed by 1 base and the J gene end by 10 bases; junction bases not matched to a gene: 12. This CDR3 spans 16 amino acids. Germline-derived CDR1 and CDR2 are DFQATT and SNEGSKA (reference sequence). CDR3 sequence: CSARALAGGLDQEQFF. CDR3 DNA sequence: TGCAGTGCTAGAGCCTTAGCGGGGGGGCTGGATCAGGAGCAGTTCTTC.

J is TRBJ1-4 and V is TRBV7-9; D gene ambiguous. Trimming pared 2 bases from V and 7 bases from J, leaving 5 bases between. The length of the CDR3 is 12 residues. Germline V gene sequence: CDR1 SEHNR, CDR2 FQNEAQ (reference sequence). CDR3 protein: CASSLRTEKLFF. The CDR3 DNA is TGTGCCAGCAGCTTAAGGACTGAAAAACTGTTTTTT.

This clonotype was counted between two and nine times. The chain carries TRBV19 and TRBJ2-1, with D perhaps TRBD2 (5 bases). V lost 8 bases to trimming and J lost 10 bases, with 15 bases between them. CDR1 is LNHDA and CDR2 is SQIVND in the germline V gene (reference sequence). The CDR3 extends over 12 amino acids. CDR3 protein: CASQDLSREQFF. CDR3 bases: TGTGCCAGTCAGGACTTGTCAAGGGAGCAGTTCTTC.